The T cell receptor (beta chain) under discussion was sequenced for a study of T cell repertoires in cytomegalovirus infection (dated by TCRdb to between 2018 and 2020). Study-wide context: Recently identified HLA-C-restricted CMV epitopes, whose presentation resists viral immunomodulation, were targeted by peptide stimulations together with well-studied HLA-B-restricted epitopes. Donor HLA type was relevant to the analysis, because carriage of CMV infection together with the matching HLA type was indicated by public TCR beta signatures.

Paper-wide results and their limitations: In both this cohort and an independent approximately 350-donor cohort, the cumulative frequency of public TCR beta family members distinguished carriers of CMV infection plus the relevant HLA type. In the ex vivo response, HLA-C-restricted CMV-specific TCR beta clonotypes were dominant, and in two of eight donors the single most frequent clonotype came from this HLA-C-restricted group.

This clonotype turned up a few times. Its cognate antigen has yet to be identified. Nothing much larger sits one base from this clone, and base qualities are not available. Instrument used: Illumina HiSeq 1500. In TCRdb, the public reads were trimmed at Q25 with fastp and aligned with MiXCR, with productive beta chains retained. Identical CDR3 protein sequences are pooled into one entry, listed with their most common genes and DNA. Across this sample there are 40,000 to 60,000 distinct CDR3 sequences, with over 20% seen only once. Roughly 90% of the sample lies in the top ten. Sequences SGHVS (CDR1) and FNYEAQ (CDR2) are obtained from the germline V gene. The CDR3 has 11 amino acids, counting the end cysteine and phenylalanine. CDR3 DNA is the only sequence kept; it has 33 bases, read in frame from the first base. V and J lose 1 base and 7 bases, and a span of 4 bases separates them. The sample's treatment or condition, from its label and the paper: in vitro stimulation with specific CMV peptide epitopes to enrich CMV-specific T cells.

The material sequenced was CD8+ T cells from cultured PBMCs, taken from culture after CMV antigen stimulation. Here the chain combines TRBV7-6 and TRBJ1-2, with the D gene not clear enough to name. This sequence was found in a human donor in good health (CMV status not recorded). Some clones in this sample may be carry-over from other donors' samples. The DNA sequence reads TGTGCCAGCAGCTTAGAGGGTGGCTACACCTTC. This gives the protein CASSLEGGYTF.